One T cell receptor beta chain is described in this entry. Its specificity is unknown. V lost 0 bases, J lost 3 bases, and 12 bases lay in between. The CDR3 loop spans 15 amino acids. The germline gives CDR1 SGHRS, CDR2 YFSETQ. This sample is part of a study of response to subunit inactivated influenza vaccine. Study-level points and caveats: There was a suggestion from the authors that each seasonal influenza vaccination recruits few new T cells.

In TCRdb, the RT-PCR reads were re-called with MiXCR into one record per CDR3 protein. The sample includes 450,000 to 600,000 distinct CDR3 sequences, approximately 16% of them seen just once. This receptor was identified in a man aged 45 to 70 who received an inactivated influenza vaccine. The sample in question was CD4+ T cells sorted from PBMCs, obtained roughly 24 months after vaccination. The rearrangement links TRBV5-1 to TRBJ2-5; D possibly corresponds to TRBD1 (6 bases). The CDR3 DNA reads TGCGCCAGCAGCTTGGCCGCCAGGGGAGAAGAGACCCAGTACTTC. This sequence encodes CASSLAARGEETQYF.